These T cell receptor beta chains were read from a single sample in a study of shared clonotypes between healthy human individuals. Some clones are missing from TCRdb's copy, which holds only in-frame ones; the method was immunoSEQ multiplex PCR. This sample yields under 1 million clones, of which 90% to 98% are seen a single time; over 0.2% belongs to the top ten. Specimen: naive CD8+ T cells sorted from blood. The receptors stem from a man between 25 and 39 years old in good health. The conserved cysteine and the conserved F or W are not part of the CDR3 here. The size of a clone is reported for some rows only, either as once, few or many, or as a class for expanded clones.

J | size | V | CDR3
TRBJ2-1 | once | TRBV29-1 | SVVLGQYNEQF
TRBJ2-1 | NA | TRBV9 | ASSVSGRQDEQF
TRBJ2-7 | NA | TRBV18 | ASSLTRSYEQY
TRBJ2-1 | NA | TRBV7-6 | ASSSWTSGSTYNEQF
TRBJ2-3 | NA | TRBV2 | ASRSQSTDTQY
TRBJ2-2 | NA | TRBV2 | ASSDEGEGTGELF
TRBJ2-3 | NA | TRBV7-2 | ASSSPAQHRGPTDTQY
TRBJ2-7 | NA | TRBV25-1 | ASSEYRAGSTYEQY
TRBJ1-1 | NA | TRBV19 | ASTLGAQGGTEAF
TRBJ1-5 | NA | TRBV2 | ASSDEAGTLNQPQH
TRBJ1-2 | once | TRBV7-9 | ASSLEFRDRAFYGYT
TRBJ2-7 | NA | TRBV7-9 | ASAAGTMDEQY
TRBJ1-1 | NA | TRBV7-8 | ASSPANRENTEAF
TRBJ2-1 | NA | TRBV4-1 | ASSAWGGRADEQF
TRBJ2-7 | NA | TRBV18 | ASSPFLHEQY
TRBJ2-2 | few | TRBV11-3 | ASSSRTGGAETGELF
TRBJ1-5 | NA | TRBV4-1 | ASSQAPGEGRPQH
TRBJ2-7 | NA | TRBV19 | ASSLAPGQDSYEQY
TRBJ1-4 | NA | TRBV9 | ASSTGLTNEKLF
TRBJ1-1 | NA | TRBV7-9 | ASSLQGMNTEAF
TRBJ2-7 | NA | TRBV10-1 | ASSEIGSSYEQY
TRBJ2-1 | NA | TRBV5-4 | ASSFPGLAGGGIEQF
TRBJ2-2 | NA | TRBV4-3 | ASSQAYAGPDRNTGELF
TRBJ1-4 | NA | TRBV7-2 | ASSPARAHPGEKLF
TRBJ1-1 | NA | TRBV19 | ASTYRGNTEAF
TRBJ2-3 | NA | TRBV28 | ASRERDRGYTDTQY
TRBJ2-7 | NA | TRBV9 | ASSPGLSGPMGEQY
TRBJ2-7 | NA | TRBV14 | ASSQASGTFYEQY
TRBJ2-7 | NA | TRBV13 | ASSFSGSSYEQY
TRBJ2-3 | NA | TRBV9 | ASSPERTSLGTDTQY
TRBJ2-2 | NA | TRBV4-1 | ASSQADANTGELF
TRBJ2-7 | few | TRBV28 | ASVQGADYEQY
TRBJ2-5 | NA | TRBV7-9 | ASSLEAGVGETQY
TRBJ1-1 | NA | TRBV6-5 | ASSPRDPEKAF
TRBJ1-4 | NA | TRBV7-9 | ASSKHRAEGEKLF
TRBJ2-5 | NA | TRBV11-2 | ASSLGPYQETQY
TRBJ1-5 | NA | TRBV19 | ASSIWSNQPQH
TRBJ1-4 | NA | TRBV29-1 | SVTQGNNEKLF
TRBJ2-2 | NA | TRBV30 | AWSVRLGEVATGELF
TRBJ2-3 | NA | TRBV9 | ASSSETGATDTQY
TRBJ2-1 | once | TRBV27 | ASSLSSSGNHNEQF
TRBJ2-3 | NA | TRBV9 | ASSLIAGLSTDTQY
TRBJ2-1 | NA | TRBV18 | ASSLRTSGRRGRDNEQF
TRBJ2-7 | NA | TRBV27 | ASSFGLGNYEQY
TRBJ2-3 | NA | TRBV2 | ASTDPLTDTQY
TRBJ1-1 | NA | TRBV4-1 | ASSHHAQNTEAF
TRBJ1-6 | NA | TRBV27 | ASSLRRSDSPLH
TRBJ2-3 | NA | TRBV7-3 | ASSATGITDTQY
TRBJ2-7 | few | TRBV29-1 | SVEDRAYEQY
TRBJ2-7 | NA | TRBV7-2 | ASSLAFTQELGAHEQY
TRBJ2-1 | NA | TRBV11-2 | ASQTGWNEQF
TRBJ2-1 | NA | TRBV25-1 | ASRVNGAERYNEQF
TRBJ2-7 | NA | TRBV27 | ASRGGSPSYEQY
TRBJ2-1 | NA | TRBV7-9 | ASSDGTSVIYNEQF
TRBJ1-5 | NA | TRBV27 | ASSLSIGDQPQH
TRBJ2-5 | once | TRBV7-9 | ASSFSVQETQY
TRBJ2-7 | NA | TRBV9 | ASSVGGQFLDEQY